This entry is about one TCR beta chain. What it recognizes is unknown. The CDR3 is made up of 14 amino acids. V was clipped by 6 bases and J by 4 bases, with 10 bases between them. Germline V gene lookup returns CDR1 MNHEY and CDR2 SVGAGI. Assayed TCR templates numbered 90,000 to 100,000 for each sample. Some clones are missing from TCRdb's copy, which holds only in-frame ones; the method was immunoSEQ multiplex PCR. In the table there are about 100,000 clones, more than 85% of which are singletons. The sample is drawn from a study of siplizumab effects on memory and regulatory T cells. General observations from the study: The study found naive T cells seemingly more diverse than memory cells and seemingly major alloresponse contributors. Most proliferating CD4+ or CD8+ clones, roughly 80-96%, had no naive or memory assignment.

The J gene is TRBJ2-6, the V gene TRBV6-5, with D perhaps matching TRBD1 (5 bases). The sequenced sample consisted of CD4+ T cells sorted from blood. This TCR was sampled from a human donor in good health. The CDR3 loop reads CASRSGSGANVLTF. In DNA, the CDR3 is TGTGCCAGCAGGTCAGGGTCAGGGGCCAACGTCCTGACTTTC.